The T cell receptor beta chain described here comes from a study of tumor and adjacent non-tumor tissue in lung cancer. About this clonotype itself: At one of its ends the junction is not consistent with the germline gene, which may arise from a read error.

Three rounds of nested PCR, following a modified ARM-PCR protocol, produced the TCRbeta library. Each CDR3 protein is one row after TCRdb ran MiXCR on the multiplex PCR reads. The table shows more than 35,000 distinct CDR3 sequences, with roughly three fifths occurring only once. Germline V gene data show CDR1 as MNHEY and CDR2 as SVGAGI. The CDR3 is 15 amino acids. This sample's RNA came from whole unsorted tissue. The normal lung tissue was taken more than 3 cm from the tumor edge. Between August and November 2014, newly diagnosed, chemotherapy-naive lung cancer patients underwent thoracic surgery in China.

Sequenced material: distant non-tumor lung tissue. The chain links TRBV6-5 to TRBJ1-2; no clear D. The sequence derives from a woman between 35 and 50 years old with non-small cell lung cancer. The CDR3 sequence is CASSYSREQIYGYTF. The DNA of the CDR3 is TGTGCCAGCAGCTACTCTAGGGAACAGATCTATGGCTACACCTTC.